The 26 T cell receptor beta chains listed next were all sequenced from one sample in a study of healthy donors' naive CD4 and CD8 T cells. A linear amplification protocol produced the TCR libraries from roughly 0.5 ug of total RNA. TCRdb independently ran MiXCR on the reads; one entry per CDR3 protein. The sample records around 200,000 distinct CDR3 sequences, under 85% being singletons. Material for sequencing was naive CD4+ and CD8+ T cells sorted from blood, pooled from several donors. These receptors were taken from a pool of human donors in good health; the sample pools cells from several healthy donors.

The J gene is TRBJ2-7, the V gene TRBV11-1; D may be TRBD1 (6 bases). This CDR3 is built from 15 residues. Germline-derived CDR1 and CDR2 are SGHAT and FQDESV (reference sequence). Trimming cost V 5 bases and J 0 bases, with 14 bases left between them. Here the CDR3 DNA reads TGTGCCAGCAGCCCCGGGCAGGGGAGCTCCTACGAGCAGTACGTC. Its translation: CASSPGQGSSYEQYV.

This clonotype appeared a few times. The chain links TRBV5-6 to TRBJ2-1; D gene ambiguous. This CDR3 has 12 residues. Germline lookup yields CDR1 SGHDT and CDR2 YYEEEE. V gave up 0 bases and J gave up 5 bases, with 3 bases separating them. CDR3 in amino acids: CASSLGNNEQFF. CDR3 nucleotide sequence: TGTGCCAGCAGCTTGGGTAACAATGAGCAGTTCTTC.

V is TRBV19 and J is TRBJ2-1, with TRBD2 identical over 7 bases. Germline lookup yields CDR1 LNHDA and CDR2 SQIVND (reference sequence). The length of the CDR3 is 18 residues. J lost 3 bases, V lost 3 bases, and 14 bases had no gene match. The CDR3 reads CASSMELAGVFGYNEQFF. In DNA form, the CDR3 reads TGTGCCAGTAGTATGGAATTGGCGGGAGTGTTTGGCTACAATGAGCAGTTCTTC. Filled out from reference TRBV19 and TRBJ2-1, the complete variable domain reads DGGITQSPKYLFRKEGQNVTLSCEQNLNHDAMYWYRQDPGQGLRLIYYSQIVNDFQKGDIAEGYSVSREKKESFPLTVTSAQKNPTAFYLCASSMELAGVFGYNEQFFGPGTRLTVL.

The chain employs TRBV29-1 and TRBJ2-4; D gene unclear. The CDR3 covers 11 residues. In germline, CDR1 is SQVTM, CDR2 ANQGSEA. V was clipped by 5 bases and J by 6 bases, with 8 bases between them. The CDR3 loop reads CSVFELNIQYF. The CDR3 DNA reads as TGCAGCGTTTTTGAGCTAAACATTCAGTACTTC.

The CDR3: CASSYSKEKWGGIATEAFF. CDR3 DNA: TGTGCCAGCAGTTACTCTAAGGAAAAATGGGGAGGGATCGCCACTGAAGCTTTCTTT. The chain carries TRBV6-5 and TRBJ1-1; D is unresolved. Germline V gives CDR1 MNHEY, CDR2 SVGAGI. Trimming took off 0 bases at V and 4 bases at J, with 24 bases between the two ends. The CDR3 loop spans 19 amino acids.

This clonotype was detected a few times. The rearrangement uses TRBV6-6 and TRBJ1-5; D perhaps matches TRBD1 (5 bases). The CDR3 loop spans 15 amino acids. The V gene's germline CDR1 is MNHNY and CDR2 SVGAGI (reference sequence). Trimming took 2 bases from V and 6 from J, leaving 14 bases between them. The CDR3 spells CASSYEGAGVQPQHF. CDR3 nucleotides: TGTGCCAGCAGTTACGAAGGGGCTGGCGTTCAGCCCCAGCATTTT.

Comment on this clonotype: A read error may account for a junction end that differs from germline. The gene calls are TRBV24-1 and TRBJ1-4; 8 nucleotides line up with TRBD1. CDR3 size: 16 residues. The germline CDR1 and CDR2 sequences are KGHDR and SFDVKD. CDR3 loop: CATCDPRTGLAEKLFF. The CDR3 coding sequence is TGTGCCACCTGTGATCCTCGGACAGGGTTGGCTGAAAAACTGTTTTTT.

The chain joins TRBV5-4 to TRBJ2-3; 15 bases map to TRBD2. Trimming cost V 4 bases and J 2 bases; bases outside gene matches: 11. Germline CDR1 is SGHNT and CDR2 is YYREEE (reference sequence). The CDR3 extends over 19 amino acids. DNA of the CDR3: TGTGCCAGCAGCCAGGGACTAGCGGGAGGTCGTCGTCCCACAGATACGCAGTATTTT. The encoded protein is CASSQGLAGGRRPTDTQYF.

This clonotype has just a few counts. This sequence joins TRBV19 and TRBJ1-5; D not resolved. V dropped 3 bases and J dropped 1 base, with 4 bases sitting between them. Germline V gene data show CDR1 as LNHDA and CDR2 as SQIVND (reference sequence). There are 13 residues in the CDR3. CDR3 coding DNA: TGTGCCAGTAGTATGGACAGCAATCAGCCCCAGCATTTT. This sequence encodes CASSMDSNQPQHF.

The chain employs TRBV5-6 and TRBJ2-1, with D tentatively TRBD1 (6 bases). The CDR3 sequence is 15 residues long. The V end lost 4 bases, the J end lost 0 bases, and 11 bases lay between the germline ends. Per the germline V gene, CDR1 is SGHDT and CDR2 is YYEEEE. As DNA, the CDR3 is TGTGCCAGCAGCGGTCAGGGGCGCTCCTACAATGAGCAGTTCTTC. It is translated as CASSGQGRSYNEQFF.

As DNA, the CDR3 is TGTGCCAGCCAGAGCTCGAACACTGAAGCTTTCTTT. Its translation: CASQSSNTEAFF. J is TRBJ1-1 and V is TRBV6-5; D not resolved. The CDR3 extends over 12 amino acids. Trimming left V 8 bases short and J 1 base short, with 8 bases between. Germline CDR1 and CDR2: MNHEY and SVGAGI.

J is TRBJ1-5 and V is TRBV6-5; weak D call: TRBD1 (5 bases). CDR1 is MNHEY, CDR2 SVGAGI, per germline. Trimming left V 7 bases short and J 2 bases short, with 12 bases between. This CDR3 has 14 amino acids. The chain's CDR3 is CASNQGRGNQPQHF. The CDR3 region has the DNA TGTGCCAGCAACCAGGGTCGGGGCAATCAGCCCCAGCATTTT.

This clonotype appeared a single time. The chain joins TRBV6-5 to TRBJ2-3; 8 bases are shared with TRBD1. The CDR3 runs to 14 residues. Germline CDR1 is MNHEY and CDR2 is SVGAGI. V lost 6 bases to trimming and J lost 0 bases; unmatched junction nucleotides: 2. The CDR3 region is CASRTGASTDTQYF. The CDR3 DNA sequence: TGTGCCAGCAGGACAGGGGCCAGCACAGATACGCAGTATTTT.

The rearrangement joins TRBV6-5 to TRBJ1-1; D may be TRBD1 (5 bases). V was pared by 7 bases and J by 6 bases, with 15 bases between. Germline V gives CDR1 MNHEY, CDR2 SVGAGI. The CDR3 is made up of 13 amino acids. The CDR3 nucleotides are TGTGCCAGCACCTCCCGGGGCCATGCTGAAGCTTTCTTT. The encoded protein is CASTSRGHAEAFF.

The sample holds a few counts of this clonotype. The chain carries TRBV6-5 and TRBJ1-4; TRBD1 is a possible D gene (5 bases). V gave up 2 bases and J gave up 0 bases, with 10 bases separating them. Germline V lookup: CDR1 MNHEY, CDR2 SVGAGI. The CDR3 covers 16 residues. The CDR3 sequence: CASSYTGGATNEKLFF. The CDR3 nucleotides are TGTGCCAGCAGTTACACAGGCGGGGCAACTAATGAAAAACTGTTTTTT.

The V gene is TRBV19, the J gene TRBJ2-5; the D call may be TRBD1 or TRBD2 (5 bases each). Germline V lookup: CDR1 LNHDA, CDR2 SQIVND (reference sequence). The ends were cut back, 6 bases at V and 2 bases at J, with 10 bases in the middle. There are 13 residues in the CDR3. DNA of the CDR3: TGTGCCAGTAGAGGGACGACTCAAGAGACCCAGTACTTC. Encoded protein: CASRGTTQETQYF.

The chain couples TRBV6-5 to TRBJ1-6; 8 nucleotides agree with TRBD1. The CDR3 contains 16 residues. With V trimmed by 6 bases and J by 3 bases, 7 bases remained unmatched. The V gene's germline CDR1 is MNHEY and CDR2 SVGAGI. The CDR3 DNA reads as TGTGCCAGCAGCCCCAGGACAGGGAGCTATAATTCACCCCTCCACTTT. It codes for CASSPRTGSYNSPLHF.

The chain has TRBV19 and TRBJ1-1; possibly TRBD1 for D (5 bases). This CDR3 has 11 amino acids. The V and J ends lost 8 bases and 5 bases respectively, with 9 bases between them. Germline V gene data show CDR1 as LNHDA and CDR2 as SQIVND (reference sequence). Written as DNA, the CDR3 is TGTGCCAGTCTCCAGGGTACTGAAGCTTTCTTT. Amino acid sequence: CASLQGTEAFF.

This rearrangement joins TRBV6-5 to TRBJ2-3; D remains unclear. V was clipped by 2 bases and J by 5 bases, with 5 bases between them. This CDR3 has 12 residues. Germline V CDR1 and CDR2: MNHEY, SVGAGI. The CDR3 loop reads CASSYSRDTQYF. In DNA, the CDR3 is TGTGCCAGCAGTTACAGTAGAGATACGCAGTATTTT.

The J gene is TRBJ2-5, the V gene TRBV30; perhaps D is TRBD1 or TRBD2 (5 bases each). Trimming took 0 bases from V and 4 from J, leaving 18 bases between them. This CDR3 has 16 amino acids. Germline CDR1 is GTSNPN and CDR2 is SVGIG (reference sequence). CDR3 protein: CAWSVQVGDWGETQYF. CDR3 DNA: TGTGCCTGGAGTGTACAGGTGGGAGATTGGGGAGAGACCCAGTACTTC. The entire variable domain, with the rest obtained from reference TRBV30 and TRBJ2-5, is as follows: SQTIHQWPATLVQPVGSPLSLECTVEGTSNPNLYWYRQAAGRGLQLLFYSVGIGQISSEVPQNLSASRPQDRQFILSSKKLLLSDSGFYLCAWSVQVGDWGETQYFGPGTRLLVL.

This clonotype has more than one count but fewer than ten. The chain recombines TRBV6-2 or TRBV6-3 with TRBJ2-2, with 12 bases fitting TRBD2. The CDR3 length is 16 residues. With 5 bases clipped from V and 5 bases from J, the junction kept 6 bases outside the gene matches. The germline V gene has CDR1 MNHEY and CDR2 SVGEGT. The CDR3 sequence is CASSKRLAGDTGELFF. As DNA, the CDR3 is TGTGCCAGCAGTAAAAGACTAGCGGGGGATACCGGGGAGCTGTTTTTT.

The rearrangement uses TRBV7-2 and TRBJ2-7, with 9 bases aligning to TRBD2. The length of the CDR3 is 14 residues. After removal of 1 base from V and 7 bases from J, the junction contained 5 bases not matched to a gene. CDR1 and CDR2 from the germline V gene are SGHTA and FQGNSA. This CDR3 is CASSLGVAGVEQYF. The CDR3 DNA is TGTGCCAGCAGCTTAGGAGTAGCGGGGGTTGAGCAGTACTTC.

This clonotype was counted only a few times. This chain links TRBV5-5 with TRBJ1-1; D uncertain. The CDR3 has 15 residues. V lost 1 base, J lost 4 bases, and 14 bases lay in between. From germline, CDR1 is SGHKS and CDR2 YYEKEE (reference sequence). CDR3 bases: TGTGCCAGCAGCTTGAGGCCAGGTAGCCTCACTGAAGCTTTCTTT. Amino acid sequence: CASSLRPGSLTEAFF.

J is TRBJ1-5 and V is TRBV6-2 or TRBV6-3; D is undetermined. V lost 3 bases, J lost 4 bases, and 16 bases lay in between. The germline V gene has CDR1 MNHEY and CDR2 SVGEGT. The CDR3 runs to 16 residues. In DNA form, the CDR3 reads TGTGCCAGCAGTTATCCGGGTCTAAGAACAAATCAGCCCCAGCATTTT. Amino acids: CASSYPGLRTNQPQHF.

The chain recombines TRBV30 with TRBJ2-7, with TRBD1 identical over 10 bases. CDR3 length: 16 amino acids. Per germline, CDR1 GTSNPN and CDR2 SVGIG (reference sequence). V was pared by 1 base and J by 1 base, with 7 bases of the junction left unmatched. This CDR3 is CAWSAGPGQGSYEQYF. CDR3 DNA sequence: TGTGCCTGGAGTGCCGGACCGGGACAGGGGTCCTACGAGCAGTACTTC.

The gene calls are TRBV5-1 and TRBJ2-3; D uncertain. Trimming cost V 1 base and J 4 bases, with 10 bases left between them. The CDR3 extends over 14 amino acids. Germline V gene lookup returns CDR1 SGHRS and CDR2 YFSETQ. The CDR3 loop reads CASSLPSHADTQYF. CDR3 nucleotide sequence: TGCGCCAGCAGCTTGCCTAGTCACGCAGATACGCAGTATTTT.